The T cell receptor (beta chain) under discussion was sequenced for a study of control samples from healthy donors and cancer patients. Clones were sequenced by immunoSEQ multiplex PCR, and TCRdb holds only the in-frame ones, with some missing. The table lists 95,000 to 100,000 clones, more than 85% of them singletons. Trimming cost V 4 bases and J 4 bases; bases outside gene matches: 6. This CDR3 has 14 amino acids. Germline V gene lookup returns CDR1 SGHVS and CDR2 FQNEAQ. The chain employs TRBV7-8 and TRBJ1-2; TRBD1 agrees at 7 bases. Sequencing was done on a sample of blood. The receptor was isolated from a man younger than 40 in good health. As DNA, the CDR3 is TGTGCCAGCAGCTCGATAGGACAGGTCTATGGCTACACCTTC. Encoded protein: CASSSIGQVYGYTF.